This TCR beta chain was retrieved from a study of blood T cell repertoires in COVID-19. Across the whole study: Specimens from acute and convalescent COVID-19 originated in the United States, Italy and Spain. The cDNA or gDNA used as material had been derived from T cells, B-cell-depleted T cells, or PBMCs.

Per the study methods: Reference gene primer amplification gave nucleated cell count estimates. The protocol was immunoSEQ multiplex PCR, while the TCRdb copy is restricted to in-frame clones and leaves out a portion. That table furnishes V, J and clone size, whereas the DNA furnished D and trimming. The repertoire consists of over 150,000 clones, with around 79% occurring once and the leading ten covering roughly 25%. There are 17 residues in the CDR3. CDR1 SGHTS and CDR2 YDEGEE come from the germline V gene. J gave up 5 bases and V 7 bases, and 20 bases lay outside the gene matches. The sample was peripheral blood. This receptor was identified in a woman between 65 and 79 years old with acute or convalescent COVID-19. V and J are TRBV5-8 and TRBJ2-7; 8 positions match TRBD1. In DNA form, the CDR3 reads TGTGCCAGCCCAGCTTGGATCTCGACAGGGGACCTTGACGAGCAGTACTTC. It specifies CASPAWISTGDLDEQYF.